This TCR beta chain comes out of a study of blood T cell repertoires in COVID-19. This table comes from immunoSEQ multiplex PCR, and its TCRdb copy is limited to in-frame clones, with some not included. The sample carries 52,000 or so clones, 88% recorded once. With 3 bases removed from V and 2 bases from J, the gap between germline ends came to 10 bases. The CDR3 length is 14 residues. Germline V gene data show CDR1 as SNHLY and CDR2 as FYNNEI. The sequence was obtained from a man aged 60 to 69 with active COVID-19. Sequencing input: peripheral blood. The chain is built from TRBV2 and TRBJ1-2; D uncertain. This CDR3 reads CASSESGFNYGYTF. In nucleotides, the CDR3 is TGTGCCAGCAGTGAGTCGGGGTTCAACTATGGCTACACCTTC.